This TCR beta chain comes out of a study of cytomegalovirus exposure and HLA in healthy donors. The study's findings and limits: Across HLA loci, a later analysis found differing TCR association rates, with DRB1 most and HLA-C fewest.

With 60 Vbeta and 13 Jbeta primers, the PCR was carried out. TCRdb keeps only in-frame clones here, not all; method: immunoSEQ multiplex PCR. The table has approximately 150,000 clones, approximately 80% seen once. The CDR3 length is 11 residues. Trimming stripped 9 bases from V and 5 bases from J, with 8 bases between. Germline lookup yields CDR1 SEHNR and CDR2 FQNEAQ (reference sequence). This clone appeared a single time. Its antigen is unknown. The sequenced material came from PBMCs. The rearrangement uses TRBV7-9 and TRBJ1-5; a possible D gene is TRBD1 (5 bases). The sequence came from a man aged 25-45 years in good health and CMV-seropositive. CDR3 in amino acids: CASGADQPQHF. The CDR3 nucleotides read TGTGCCAGTGGGGCCGATCAGCCCCAGCATTTT.